This T cell receptor (beta chain) was recorded in a study of T cell responses to AZD1222 COVID-19 vaccine. Regarding the study as a whole: At study baseline, merely roughly 6 AZD1222 recipients were seropositive. Donors, mostly white British, included more females; clonal diversity was possibly underestimated. Researchers report vaccine-associated CD4 TCRs spanning spike, with dominance at 160-218 and 743-854. Spike-specific TCR breadth and depth were elevated following two AZD1222 doses.

Concerning this clone: Its antigen is not known.

V trimming: 5 bases; J trimming: 7 bases; junction bases outside the gene matches: 13. This CDR3 spans 15 amino acids. CDR1 LGHDT and CDR2 YNNKEL come from the germline V gene (reference sequence). Here immunoSEQ multiplex PCR was the method, and the copy in TCRdb shows in-frame clones only, minus some. The sample lists some 160,000 clones; just under 95% were seen once. Sequences were derived from peripheral blood, sampled on day 0 of AZD1222 vaccination. The genes are TRBV3-1 (or the pseudogene TRBV3-2) and TRBJ1-2, with 7 bases identical to TRBD1. This clonotype was obtained from an adult in good health. Here the CDR3 reads CASSRLSRQGSGYTF. CDR3 nucleotide sequence: TGTGCCAGCAGCAGATTGAGCCGACAGGGCTCTGGCTACACCTTC.